This passage covers 32 T cell receptor beta chains from one sample sequenced in a study of cytomegalovirus exposure and HLA in healthy donors. 13 Jbeta primers and 60 Vbeta primers were used for the PCR. Generated by immunoSEQ multiplex PCR, the TCRdb table keeps only in-frame clones and is missing some. Of roughly 200,000 clones listed, about 77% are singletons. Sequencing was done on a sample of PBMCs. These receptors were collected from a female donor in good health and CMV-seronegative.

The J gene is TRBJ2-5, the V gene TRBV7-6; D remains ambiguous. The J call may be wrong; the DNA end is better matched by TRBJ2-7. Germline V CDR1 and CDR2: SGHVS, FNYEAQ. This CDR3 region has 11 residues. As DNA, the CDR3 is TGTGCCAGCAGCTTCATGGGCGAGCAGTACTTC. Translated, it gives CASSFMGEQYF.

V usage is TRBV6-6 and J usage is TRBJ1-1, with 10 bases that match TRBD1. V shed 6 bases, J shed 0 bases, and the junction held 7 bases outside the gene matches. CDR3 length equals 16 residues. Germline values: CDR1 MNHNY, CDR2 SVGAGI (reference sequence). CDR3 DNA sequence: TGTGCCAGCAGCCACGGGACAGGGGCTGTGAACACTGAAGCTTTCTTT. This encodes CASSHGTGAVNTEAFF.

This clone was seen just once. The chain links TRBV28 to TRBJ2-1, with 10 nucleotides matching TRBD2. Losses at the gene ends were 5 bases for V and 2 bases for J; bases not matched to a gene: 6. This CDR3 comprises 16 residues. Germline CDR1 is MDHEN and CDR2 is SYDVKM. The chain's CDR3 is CASSPAGGSTYNEQFF. The DNA of the CDR3 is TGTGCCAGCAGTCCAGCGGGAGGGTCGACCTACAATGAGCAGTTCTTC.

The V gene is TRBV14, the J gene TRBJ2-1; 10 bases agree with TRBD2. J was trimmed by 7 bases and V by 4 bases; bases with no gene match: 7. CDR3 length: 15 amino acids. The V gene's germline CDR1 is SGHDN and CDR2 FVKESK. CDR3 in amino acids: CASSPRTSGANEQFF. CDR3 bases: TGTGCCAGCAGCCCTCGGACTAGCGGAGCTAATGAGCAGTTCTTC. Variable domain in full (rest from reference TRBV14 and TRBJ2-1): EAGVTQFPSHSVIEKGQTVTLRCDPISGHDNLYWYRRVMGKEIKFLLHFVKESKQDESGMPNNRFLAERTGGTYSTLKVQPAELEDSGVYFCASSPRTSGANEQFFGPGTRLTVL.

The chain combines TRBV18 with TRBJ2-7; perhaps TRBD1 as D (8 bases). Germline values: CDR1 KGHSH, CDR2 LQKENI. The CDR3 is 16 amino acids. V was pared by 5 bases and J by 5 bases, with 22 bases between. CDR3 residues: CASSSTGGTGLHEQYF. DNA of the CDR3: TGTGCCAGCTCATCAACCGGGGGGACAGGTCTACACGAGCAGTACTTC.

This clone has more than one count but fewer than ten. This sequence joins TRBV9 and TRBJ2-5; a weak D match, TRBD1 (6 bases). The J call may be wrong; the DNA end is better matched by TRBJ2-7. CDR1 SGDLS and CDR2 YYNGEE come from the germline V gene. The CDR3 loop spans 15 amino acids. CDR3 loop: CASSLRQGNSYEQYF. The CDR3 nucleotides are TGTGCCAGCAGCTTACGGCAGGGGAACTCCTACGAGCAGTACTTC.

The V gene is TRBV28, the J gene TRBJ1-2, with 8 bases that match TRBD1. Trimming cost V 8 bases and J 0 bases; bases outside gene matches: 5. Germline V CDR1 and CDR2: MDHEN, SYDVKM. The CDR3 totals 14 residues. The CDR3 region has the DNA TGTGCCAGCGGGGGGACAGGTCCTAACTATGGCTACACCTTC. It specifies CASGGTGPNYGYTF.

This clone was recorded only once. The rearrangement joins TRBV28 to TRBJ1-2; D not certain. The CDR3 contains 13 residues. Germline V gives CDR1 MDHEN, CDR2 SYDVKM. V was pared by 4 bases and J by 0 bases, with 6 bases between. The chain's CDR3 is CASSYLTNYGYTF. CDR3 bases: TGTGCCAGCAGTTACTTAACTAACTATGGCTACACCTTC.

CDR3 in amino acids: CSVEGAENTEAFF. DNA for the CDR3: TGCAGCGTTGAGGGGGCGGAGAACACTGAAGCTTTCTTT. The genes are TRBV29-1 and TRBJ1-1; tentative D call: TRBD1 (6 bases). The ends were cut back, 3 bases at V and 1 base at J, with 9 bases in the middle. The germline gives CDR1 SQVTM, CDR2 ANQGSEA. The CDR3 extends over 13 amino acids.

V usage is TRBV27 and J usage is TRBJ1-2; D ambiguous. This CDR3 contains 16 residues. Trimming cost V 5 bases and J 4 bases, with 20 bases left between them. Germline CDR1 is MNHEY and CDR2 is SMNVEV (reference sequence). As DNA, the CDR3 is TGTGCCAGCAGTCCGACGACAAGCCTTTTAGGCTATGGCTACACCTTC. It yields the protein CASSPTTSLLGYGYTF.

The sample holds a few counts of this clone. V usage is TRBV2 and J usage is TRBJ1-6; D possibly corresponds to TRBD1 (5 bases). The CDR3 sequence is 19 residues long. The ends were cut back, 3 bases at V and 9 bases at J, with 27 bases in the middle. Germline assignment: CDR1 SNHLY and CDR2 FYNNEI. This CDR3 reads CASSDSMGTPGLQVSPLHF. CDR3 sequence (DNA): TGTGCCAGCAGTGATTCAATGGGGACTCCGGGACTCCAGGTTTCACCCCTCCACTTT.

The chain uses TRBV6-6 and TRBJ2-7; 9 nucleotides match TRBD2. CDR3 length: 16 amino acids. V shed 6 bases, J shed 0 bases, and the junction held 9 bases outside the gene matches. The V gene's germline CDR1 is MNHNY and CDR2 SVGAGI (reference sequence). CDR3 sequence reads: CASSDLAGTSSYEQYF. The CDR3 nucleotides are TGTGCCAGCAGCGACCTAGCGGGAACGAGCTCCTACGAGCAGTACTTC.

The chain recombines TRBV13 with TRBJ1-1, with TRBD1 matching over 7 bases. There are 14 residues in the CDR3. V trimming: 5 bases; J trimming: 4 bases; junction bases outside the gene matches: 7. CDR1 and CDR2 (germline): PRHDT, FYEKMQ (reference sequence). Here the CDR3 DNA reads TGTGCCAGCAGCCTTAGAGGGGGCGGCACTGAAGCTTTCTTT. Its protein product is CASSLRGGGTEAFF.

CDR3 residues: CASSTTSGTHHYTYEQYF. CDR3 coding DNA: TGTGCCAGCAGCACGACTAGCGGGACCCATCACTATACCTACGAGCAGTACTTC. The chain couples TRBV21-1 to TRBJ2-7; the table's D call TRBD2 went unverified against the DNA. TRBV21-1 corresponds to a pseudogene. The CDR3 is 18 amino acids.

This clone was recorded only once. J is TRBJ1-2 and V is TRBV4-3; 9 positions agree with TRBD1. This CDR3 comprises 15 residues. Germline CDR1 is LGHNA and CDR2 is YSLEER. V shed 2 bases, J shed 6 bases, and the junction held 7 bases outside the gene matches. Written as DNA, the CDR3 is TGCGCCAGCAGCCAATCAACCGGGACAGGGAATGGCTACACCTTC. It yields the protein CASSQSTGTGNGYTF.

The rearrangement links TRBV4-1 to TRBJ1-1, with a possible D match to TRBD1 (6 bases). Germline lookup yields CDR1 MGHRA and CDR2 YSYEKL. The ends were cut back, 3 bases at V and 0 bases at J, with 14 bases in the middle. The CDR3 is 16 residues long. The DNA of the CDR3 is TGCGCCAGCAGCCATCAAAGGGGGGGGCTGAACACTGAAGCTTTCTTT. Translating it yields CASSHQRGGLNTEAFF.

This clone was seen just once. The chain couples TRBV6-6 to TRBJ2-7, with D maybe TRBD1 (5 bases). The V end lost 6 bases, the J end lost 4 bases, and 19 bases lay between the germline ends. The CDR3 consists of 15 residues. Germline V gene sequence: CDR1 MNHNY, CDR2 SVGAGI (reference sequence). CDR3: CASSYGHSGGYEQYF. CDR3 DNA: TGTGCCAGCAGCTACGGACATTCCGGCGGATACGAGCAGTACTTC.

The chain is built from TRBV4-1 and TRBJ2-4, with 9 bases matching TRBD2. The CDR3 loop spans 17 amino acids. Germline V lookup: CDR1 MGHRA, CDR2 YSYEKL. V shed 5 bases and J 0 bases; nucleotides not matched to a gene: 8. As DNA, the CDR3 is TGCGCCAGCAGCTACATAGCGGGGGCCGCAGCCAAAAACATTCAGTACTTC. Protein product: CASSYIAGAAAKNIQYF.

The chain carries TRBV2 and TRBJ1-6, with 9 bases lining up with TRBD1. Germline loops: CDR1 SNHLY, CDR2 FYNNEI. V dropped 1 base and J dropped 7; count of bases not matched to a gene: 11. There are 18 residues in the CDR3. The CDR3 nucleotides are TGTGCCAGCAGTGAAGGGGGACAGGGACTAGGAACCAATTCACCCCTCCACTTT. It encodes CASSEGGQGLGTNSPLHF.

This clone appeared once. The chain links TRBV30 to TRBJ2-5, with 8 bases aligning to TRBD2. The CDR3 sequence is 13 residues long. CDR1 GTSNPN and CDR2 SVGIG come from the germline V gene (reference sequence). With V trimmed by 3 bases and J by 3 bases, 3 bases remained unmatched. CDR3 nucleotides: TGTGCCTGGAGCGGGGGGGCCGAAGAGACCCAGTACTTC. This codes for CAWSGGAEETQYF.

The rearrangement links TRBV9 to TRBJ2-5, with TRBD1 matching 7 bases. CDR3 length: 16 amino acids. Per the germline V gene, CDR1 is SGDLS and CDR2 is YYNGEE. V lost 3 bases to trimming and J lost 3 bases; unmatched junction nucleotides: 11. The CDR3 here is CASSAQQGPIKETQYF. The CDR3 nucleotides read TGTGCCAGCAGCGCCCAACAGGGGCCGATTAAAGAGACCCAGTACTTC.

This clone was observed a single time. The rearrangement uses TRBV27 and TRBJ2-7, with 7 positions matching TRBD2. The trim removed 3 bases at V and 2 bases at J, leaving 10 bases unmatched. CDR1 and CDR2 (germline): MNHEY, SMNVEV (reference sequence). CDR3 length equals 16 residues. CDR3 amino acids: CASSFWSAGVPYEQYF. In DNA form, the CDR3 reads TGTGCCAGCAGTTTTTGGTCTGCGGGAGTCCCCTACGAGCAGTACTTC.

This clone showed up just a few times. The DNA for the CDR3 is TGTGCCAGCAGCTTAGTAACAGGGTATGGCTACACCTTC. Protein sequence: CASSLVTGYGYTF. This chain uses TRBV7-9 with TRBJ1-2; a weak D match, TRBD1 (6 bases). CDR1 is SEHNR, CDR2 FQNEAQ, per germline (reference sequence). This CDR3 has 13 residues. V dropped 1 base and J dropped 5 bases, with 8 bases sitting between them.

This clone has a handful of counts. The rearrangement joins TRBV5-5 to TRBJ1-1; 9 bases align to TRBD1. This CDR3 is built from 16 residues. V was clipped by 2 bases and J by 0 bases; unmatched bases: 5. The V gene's germline CDR1 is SGHKS and CDR2 YYEKEE (reference sequence). The CDR3 here is CASSLAGTGLNTEAFF. The DNA for the CDR3 is TGTGCCAGCAGCTTAGCTGGGACAGGGTTGAACACTGAAGCTTTCTTT.

The J gene is TRBJ2-5, the V gene TRBV5-1; a possible D gene is TRBD1 (7 bases). V gave up 4 bases and J gave up 2 bases, with 12 bases separating them. The germline CDR1 and CDR2 sequences are SGHRS and YFSETQ. The length of the CDR3 is 14 residues. CDR3 loop: CASSTAGGQETQYF. CDR3 bases: TGCGCCAGCAGCACGGCAGGGGGGCAAGAGACCCAGTACTTC.

The V and J genes are TRBV11-1 and TRBJ2-7; TRBD2 is a possible D gene (6 bases). V was trimmed by 5 bases and J by 2 bases, leaving 16 bases between them. This CDR3 region has 15 residues. Germline V gene sequence: CDR1 SGHAT, CDR2 FQDESV (reference sequence). The CDR3 coding sequence is TGTGCCAGCAGCCCACCCTTCGGGGGAACCTACGAGCAGTACTTC. Translation: CASSPPFGGTYEQYF.

CDR3 in amino acids: CASSFRTSGYEQYF. CDR3 in DNA: TGCGCCAGCAGCTTCCGGACTAGCGGCTACGAGCAGTACTTC. V and J are TRBV5-1 and TRBJ2-7, with 10 positions matching TRBD2. Germline CDR1 reads SGHRS; CDR2 reads YFSETQ. V lost 2 bases, J lost 3 bases, and 2 bases stayed unmatched. There are 14 residues in the CDR3.

A word on this clone: One end of the junction does not line up with germline, which may come from a read error. The chain combines TRBV7-9 with TRBJ2-7; 12 bases are a match to TRBD2. The germline CDR1 and CDR2 sequences are SEHNR and FQNEAQ (reference sequence). The CDR3 loop spans 14 amino acids. This chain's CDR3 is CSSSSSGREDEQYF. CDR3 in DNA: TGTTCCAGCAGCTCTAGCGGGAGGGAGGACGAGCAGTACTTC.

The chain is built from TRBV13 and TRBJ2-3; TRBD2 matches 12 bases. With 3 bases clipped from V and 0 bases from J, the junction kept 4 bases outside the gene matches. CDR3 length: 17 amino acids. Germline V gives CDR1 PRHDT, CDR2 FYEKMQ (reference sequence). CDR3 sequence: CASSLRLAGVSTDTQYF. The CDR3 DNA follows: TGTGCCAGCAGCTTGAGACTAGCGGGGGTTAGCACAGATACGCAGTATTTT.

The chain couples TRBV23-1 to TRBJ2-7; tentatively, D is TRBD1 (6 bases). TRBV23-1 is labeled an ORF, and its function is uncertain. CDR3 length: 16 amino acids. V dropped 4 bases and J dropped 7 bases, with 23 bases sitting between them. For the CDR3, the DNA is TGCGCCAGCAGTCTAATTCCTCAGGGGAGTCTAGGAGAGCAGTACTTC. It yields the protein CASSLIPQGSLGEQYF.

The table lists this clone with a few counts. The chain couples TRBV7-2 to TRBJ1-3, with D possibly being TRBD1 (5 bases). Trimming took off 4 bases at V and 2 bases at J, with 12 bases between the two ends. The CDR3 sequence is 15 residues long. The germline CDR1 and CDR2 sequences are SGHTA and FQGNSA. The CDR3 spells CASSSTGITGNTIYF. CDR3 bases: TGTGCCAGCAGCTCCACAGGAATTACTGGAAACACCATATATTTT.

In DNA form, the CDR3 reads TGTGCCAGCAGTGAAGCGCAGGGGAAAAACATTCAGTACTTC. Translation: CASSEAQGKNIQYF. The V and J genes are TRBV2 and TRBJ2-4, with a possible D match to TRBD1 (6 bases). Per germline, CDR1 SNHLY and CDR2 FYNNEI. The CDR3 has 14 amino acids. V was clipped by 0 bases and J by 4 bases, with 7 bases between them.